The clone carrying this T cell receptor beta chain was seen only a few times. Its antigen is currently unknown. This specimen belongs to a study of T-cell reconstitution after alpha-beta-depleted transplantation in children. With 1 base removed from V and 2 bases from J, the gap between germline ends came to 8 bases. CDR3 length equals 14 residues. The germline V gene has CDR1 SGHTA and CDR2 FQGNSA. General study points: Diversity of TCRbeta at day 60 was high in some patients, arising from surviving recipient T cells and thymic progenitors. Reportedly, alpha-beta T cells present about two months post-transplant originated from several hundred expanded clones of graft origin. Newly generated T cells supplied most T-cell counts and diversity one year post-transplant.

Using unique molecular identifiers, the investigators prepared the TCRbeta library. TCRdb re-analysed the PCR reads in MiXCR, keeping a single row per CDR3 protein. The data contain just over 950,000 distinct CDR3 sequences, under 30% of them seen just once; the ten biggest clones take up over 25%. The clonotype originates from a boy younger than two who had a stem cell transplant for SCID, so the T cells may come from the graft donor. V is TRBV7-2 and J is TRBJ1-2, with D hard to call. The input for sequencing was PBMCs, mostly from graft donor cells, taken 360 days after TCRalphabeta/CD19-depleted stem cell transplant. CDR3 residues: CASSLEKGNYGYTF. The DNA of the CDR3 is TGTGCCAGCAGCTTAGAGAAAGGGAACTATGGCTACACCTTC.